The text below deals with one T cell receptor (beta chain). The data derive from a study of blood T cells in healthy people across ages. Across the study: For every two T cells, template switching captured about one barcoded beta molecule.

Then a second PCR, running roughly 7 to 12 cycles, was carried out with a sample-barcoded 5' primer and a J-beta primer mix. TCRdb re-analysed the 5' RACE reads in MiXCR, keeping a single row per CDR3 protein. The sample lists 1.5 million to 2 million distinct CDR3 sequences; 40% to 55% were seen once. V was trimmed by 0 bases and J by 5 bases, leaving 10 bases between them. This CDR3 is 14 amino acids long. Germline lookup yields CDR1 LGHNA and CDR2 YNFKEQ. This receptor was identified in a woman aged 35 to 49 in good health. The sample comprised blood. The chain recombines TRBV4-2 with TRBJ2-5; D perhaps matches TRBD1 (5 bases). CDR3 loop: CASSQDQGYETQYF. The CDR3, as DNA: TGTGCCAGCAGCCAAGATCAGGGTTACGAGACCCAGTACTTC.